The 19 T cell receptor beta chains listed next were all sequenced from one sample in a study of beta chain features in type 1 diabetes. Study findings and constraints: Type 1 diabetes patients had moderately but significantly shorter TCRB CDR3s in all four CD4+ subsets.

Sequencing targeted expressed TCRB transcripts, as all isolated RNA had been reverse transcribed. Clones were read by immunoSEQ multiplex PCR, and TCRdb kept only the in-frame ones, dropping some. The data hold hundreds of thousands of clones, with about an eighth observed a single time. For these receptors, no antigen is known. The sample comprised naive CD4+ T cells from blood. The origin of the receptors is a man between 18 and 35 years old with type 1 diabetes.

The V and J genes are TRBV13 and TRBJ2-7, with 8 bases fitting TRBD2. The CDR3 sequence is 15 residues long. Germline V gives CDR1 PRHDT, CDR2 FYEKMQ (reference sequence). The ends lost 0 bases at V and 2 bases at J; junction bases unmatched: 3. CDR3 sequence (DNA): TGTGCCAGCAGCTTAGGCCAGCGGGGGACCTACGAGCAGTACTTC. Its translation is CASSLGQRGTYEQYF.

The sample holds a few counts of this clone. J is TRBJ2-1 and V is TRBV7-9, with TRBD1 as a possible D gene (5 bases). V lost 0 bases and J 7 bases, leaving 13 bases between the germline ends. CDR3 size: 15 residues. Germline V gene data show CDR1 as SEHNR and CDR2 as FQNEAQ (reference sequence). CDR3 in amino acids: CASSLAAREGNEQFF. The DNA of the CDR3 is TGTGCCAGCAGCTTAGCCGCCAGGGAAGGTAATGAGCAGTTCTTC. Full variable domain (rest looked up from reference TRBV7-9 and TRBJ2-1): DTGVSQNPRHKITKRGQNVTFRCDPISEHNRLYWYRQTLGQGPEFLTYFQNEAQLEKSRLLSDRFSAERPKGSFSTLEIQRTEQGDSAMYLCASSLAAREGNEQFFGPGTRLTVL.

This clone showed up just a few times. V and J are TRBV30 and TRBJ2-5; 12 positions match TRBD2. The ends lost 2 bases at V and 2 bases at J; junction bases unmatched: 6. This CDR3 contains 16 residues. From germline, CDR1 is GTSNPN and CDR2 SVGIG (reference sequence). The CDR3 reads CAWSQGLAGGQETQYF. CDR3 nucleotide sequence: TGTGCCTGGAGTCAGGGGCTAGCGGGAGGGCAAGAGACCCAGTACTTC.

This clone was observed a few times. The CDR3, as DNA: TGTGCCAGCAGCTTCGGACTAGCGGGAGATATCGGGGAGCTGTTTTTT. This encodes CASSFGLAGDIGELFF. The genes are TRBV7-9 and TRBJ2-2; 13 bases fit TRBD2. V lost 3 bases to trimming and J lost 7 bases; unmatched junction nucleotides: 5. This CDR3 has 16 residues. Germline V lookup: CDR1 SEHNR, CDR2 FQNEAQ (reference sequence). The variable domain in full, with the rest retrieved from reference TRBV7-9 and TRBJ2-2, is DTGVSQNPRHKITKRGQNVTFRCDPISEHNRLYWYRQTLGQGPEFLTYFQNEAQLEKSRLLSDRFSAERPKGSFSTLEIQRTEQGDSAMYLCASSFGLAGDIGELFFGEGSRLTVL.

This chain joins TRBV5-1 and TRBJ2-3; TRBD1 aligns across 7 bases. The CDR3 has 15 residues. Per germline, CDR1 SGHRS and CDR2 YFSETQ. Germline trimming cut 4 bases from V and 1 base from J; bases unmatched to any gene: 6. DNA for the CDR3: TGCGCCAGCAGCCTCGGGACAGCCCGCACAGATACGCAGTATTTT. It codes for CASSLGTARTDTQYF.

This clone was seen a handful of times. This chain uses TRBV5-1 with TRBJ1-1; 8 bases line up with TRBD1. The germline V gene encodes CDR1 SGHRS and CDR2 YFSETQ. The J segment lost 3 bases and the V segment lost 4 bases, leaving 5 bases of the junction unmatched. The CDR3 runs to 14 residues. Written as DNA, the CDR3 is TGCGCCAGCAGCAGGGACAGGCCTGACACTGAAGCTTTCTTT. This translates into CASSRDRPDTEAFF.

This clone was found a few times. The chain uses TRBV29-1 and TRBJ2-7, with D uncertain. Germline CDR1 SQVTM, CDR2 ANQGSEA. The CDR3 runs to 13 residues. Trimming removed 4 bases at V and 4 bases at J, with 14 bases between. CDR3 nucleotide sequence: TGCAGCGTTGGTTACACGGATCCTTACGAGCAGTACTTC. Its protein is CSVGYTDPYEQYF.

This clone was counted only a few times. The genes are TRBV19 and TRBJ2-7, with a weak D call TRBD1 (7 bases). V was clipped by 4 bases and J by 4 bases, with 17 bases between them. CDR3 length: 15 amino acids. Germline-derived CDR1 and CDR2 are LNHDA and SQIVND (reference sequence). CDR3 bases: TGTGCCAGTAGTACCAGAGGACAGGAGGGATACGAGCAGTACTTC. Protein: CASSTRGQEGYEQYF.

This clone was counted between two and nine times. The rearrangement joins TRBV14 to TRBJ2-2; no clear D. The V and J ends lost 0 bases and 5 bases respectively, with 7 bases between them. Germline V gene data show CDR1 as SGHDN and CDR2 as FVKESK. This CDR3 spans 14 amino acids. CDR3 sequence (DNA): TGTGCCAGCAGCCAAGATGCCCGGACCGGGGAGCTGTTTTTT. This translates into CASSQDARTGELFF.

This chain links TRBV6-6 with TRBJ2-1; TRBD2 matches 9 bases. The CDR3 contains 15 residues. Germline-derived CDR1 and CDR2 are MNHNY and SVGAGI (reference sequence). The V segment lost 2 bases and the J segment 8 bases; nucleotides outside the gene matches: 7. The CDR3 DNA is TGTGCCAGCAGTTACGAGCAGGGCGGGAGGGATGAGCAGTTCTTC. Translated, it gives CASSYEQGGRDEQFF.

This chain links TRBV9 with TRBJ1-4; 9 nucleotides agree with TRBD1. CDR1 is SGDLS and CDR2 is YYNGEE in the germline V gene. Losses at the gene ends were 3 bases for V and 5 bases for J; bases not matched to a gene: 2. CDR3 length: 14 residues. The CDR3 loop reads CASSAGTGNEKLFF. CDR3 in DNA: TGTGCCAGCAGCGCCGGGACAGGGAATGAAAAACTGTTTTTT.

In this sample, this clone turned up a few times. This chain uses TRBV4-3 with TRBJ2-7, with 8 bases aligning to TRBD1. Germline values: CDR1 LGHNA, CDR2 YSLEER. This CDR3 is built from 15 residues. J lost 3 bases, V lost 0 bases, and 4 bases had no gene match. This CDR3 reads CASSQDRQGYYEQYF. The CDR3 DNA reads TGCGCCAGCAGCCAAGACAGACAGGGGTACTACGAGCAGTACTTC.

CDR3 coding DNA: TGTGCCAGTAGTCCCCGGACTAGCGGGACTCGGATGGATGAGCAGTTCTTC. Encoded protein: CASSPRTSGTRMDEQFF. V usage is TRBV19 and J usage is TRBJ2-1; 12 nucleotides match TRBD2. Losses at the gene ends were 5 bases for V and 8 bases for J; bases not matched to a gene: 13. CDR1 and CDR2 (germline): LNHDA, SQIVND (reference sequence). The CDR3 loop spans 17 amino acids. Full variable domain (rest looked up from reference TRBV19 and TRBJ2-1): DGGITQSPKYLFRKEGQNVTLSCEQNLNHDAMYWYRQDPGQGLRLIYYSQIVNDFQKGDIAEGYSVSREKKESFPLTVTSAQKNPTAFYLCASSPRTSGTRMDEQFFGPGTRLTVL.

The chain links TRBV15 to TRBJ1-5; no reliable D call. CDR3 length equals 12 residues. From germline, CDR1 is LNHNV and CDR2 YYDKDF (reference sequence). Trimming took 0 bases from V and 4 from J, leaving 1 base between them. As DNA, the CDR3 is TGTGCCACCAGCAGAGATAATCAGCCCCAGCATTTT. This encodes CATSRDNQPQHF.

The CDR3 nucleotides read TGTGCCACCAGCAGAGATACCCATACAGGGGAATGGGGCTACACCTTC. Its translation is CATSRDTHTGEWGYTF. The V call is TRBV15, the J call TRBJ1-2, with 7 positions matching TRBD1. Germline CDR1 reads LNHNV; CDR2 reads YYDKDF (reference sequence). The V and J ends lost 0 bases and 8 bases, in that order; junction bases with no gene match: 12. The CDR3 is 16 amino acids.

The V gene is TRBV30, the J gene TRBJ1-1; tentatively, D is TRBD1 (5 bases). This CDR3 has 11 amino acids. The V and J ends lost 0 bases and 10 bases respectively, with 9 bases between them. Germline CDR1 is GTSNPN and CDR2 is SVGIG (reference sequence). CDR3 residues: CAWSVQGSAFF. In DNA, the CDR3 is TGTGCCTGGAGTGTGCAGGGTTCAGCTTTCTTT.

Only a few counts were recorded for this clone. This chain joins TRBV30 and TRBJ2-1, with D perhaps matching TRBD1 (6 bases). V gave up 0 bases and J gave up 5 bases, with 17 bases separating them. This CDR3 contains 16 residues. CDR1 is GTSNPN and CDR2 is SVGIG in the germline V gene (reference sequence). The CDR3 here is CAWSVPNRVSNNEQFF. CDR3 in DNA: TGTGCCTGGAGTGTACCAAACAGGGTATCCAACAATGAGCAGTTCTTC.

This clone came up many times. This same CDR3 is encoded by further DNA sequences in the sample. The chain is built from TRBV14 and TRBJ2-5; D is undetermined. Germline CDR1 and CDR2: SGHDN and FVKESK. This CDR3 is 11 amino acids long. V lost 3 bases, J lost 5 bases, and 4 bases lay in between. The CDR3 sequence: CASSQEETQYF. In nucleotides, the CDR3 is TGTGCCAGCAGCCAGGAGGAGACCCAGTACTTC.

In the case of this clone: Different DNA sequences within this sample yield the same CDR3. The chain employs TRBV7-2 and TRBJ2-3; the D is unclear. With 5 bases removed from V and 6 bases from J, the gap between germline ends came to 9 bases. Germline V gives CDR1 SGHTA, CDR2 FQGNSA. This CDR3 is built from 12 residues. The CDR3 spells CASSPLRDTQYF. CDR3 coding DNA: TGTGCCAGCAGCCCGTTACGGGATACGCAGTATTTT.